These 12 T cell receptor beta chains were all obtained from the same sample, sequenced in a study of blood T cell repertoires in COVID-19. TCRdb's copy holds only in-frame clones and misses some; the assay was immunoSEQ multiplex PCR. The top ten clones hold about 4% of a sample with a few hundred thousand clones, around 85% of them seen once. The sequenced sample was PBMCs or T cells enriched from blood (not recorded which). All receptors come from a woman aged 35 to 49 with acute COVID-19.

The rearrangement joins TRBV18 to TRBJ2-3; no firm D call. This CDR3 spans 15 amino acids. The V gene lost 3 bases and the J gene lost 0 bases, with 10 bases spanning the gap. Germline-derived CDR1 and CDR2 are KGHSH and LQKENI. CDR3 nucleotide sequence: TGTGCCAGCTCACCGACTGGCTTTAGCACAGATACGCAGTATTTT. It is translated as CASSPTGFSTDTQYF.

The chain joins TRBV7-9 to TRBJ1-3; TRBD1 matches 8 bases. The CDR3 has 17 amino acids. J gave up 0 bases and V 1 base, and 5 bases lay outside the gene matches. Per germline, CDR1 SEHNR and CDR2 FQNEAQ (reference sequence). The CDR3: CASSLVGQATSGNTIYF. The DNA of the CDR3 is TGTGCCAGCAGCTTAGTGGGACAGGCGACCTCTGGAAACACCATATATTTT.

The chain carries TRBV7-8 and TRBJ2-1; a weak D match, TRBD2 (6 bases). The CDR3 runs 13 residues. The germline V gene has CDR1 SGHVS and CDR2 FQNEAQ. With 6 bases removed from V and 5 bases from J, the gap between germline ends came to 11 bases. CDR3 nucleotide sequence: TGTGCCAGCAGGGGCGGGAAGCACAATGAGCAGTTCTTC. It codes for CASRGGKHNEQFF.

This chain uses TRBV28 with TRBJ1-2; a possible D gene is TRBD1 (5 bases). The CDR3 covers 14 residues. Germline assignment: CDR1 MDHEN and CDR2 SYDVKM. Trimming took 6 bases from V and 4 from J, leaving 15 bases between them. The CDR3 spells CASRLQTGSYGYTF. CDR3 coding DNA: TGTGCCAGCAGACTTCAAACAGGTTCCTATGGCTACACCTTC.

This chain links TRBV7-2 with TRBJ2-2; tentatively, D is TRBD2 (6 bases). This CDR3 has 14 amino acids. V lost 5 bases and J 8 bases, leaving 15 bases between the germline ends. Germline values: CDR1 SGHTA, CDR2 FQGNSA. CDR3 nucleotides: TGTGCCAGCAGCCCCCGGGAGAGTCGAGGGGAGCTGTTTTTT. Translating it yields CASSPRESRGELFF. Supplemented by reference TRBV7-2 and TRBJ2-2, the full variable domain reads GAGVSQSPSNKVTEKGKDVELRCDPISGHTALYWYRQSLGQGLEFLIYFQGNSAPDKSGLPSDRFSAERTGGSVSTLTIQRTQQEDSAVYLCASSPRESRGELFFGEGSRLTVL.

This clone was detected many times. The CDR3 sequence is CATSDSNYEQYF. The CDR3, as DNA: TGTGCCACCAGTGATTCCAACTACGAGCAGTACTTC. The chain combines TRBV24-1 with TRBJ2-7; D remains ambiguous. The germline V and J ends were trimmed by 2 bases and 3 bases, with 4 bases remaining between them. Germline lookup yields CDR1 KGHDR and CDR2 SFDVKD. The CDR3 length is 12 residues.

The chain links TRBV7-2 to TRBJ2-7, with TRBD2 as a possible D gene (5 bases). The V gene lost 6 bases and the J gene lost 3 bases, with 21 bases spanning the gap. This CDR3 region has 16 residues. In germline, CDR1 is SGHTA, CDR2 FQGNSA. The CDR3 nucleotides are TGTGCCAGCAGTAATGAGGGCATTCGTATCAACTACGAGCAGTACTTC. Translated, it gives CASSNEGIRINYEQYF. The full variable domain, rest sourced from reference TRBV7-2 and TRBJ2-7, is GAGVSQSPSNKVTEKGKDVELRCDPISGHTALYWYRQSLGQGLEFLIYFQGNSAPDKSGLPSDRFSAERTGGSVSTLTIQRTQQEDSAVYLCASSNEGIRINYEQYFGPGTRLTVT.

The table lists this clone with a count of one. The chain carries TRBV6-2 or TRBV6-3 and TRBJ2-5; tentative D call: TRBD1 (6 bases). Germline CDR1 is MNHEY and CDR2 is SVGEGT. The CDR3 extends over 15 amino acids. V dropped 4 bases and J dropped 5 bases, with 17 bases sitting between them. The CDR3 sequence is CASSSGTNPRETQYF. The CDR3 DNA sequence: TGTGCCAGCAGTTCTGGGACAAATCCCAGGGAGACCCAGTACTTC.

In this sample, this clone turned up once. The chain uses TRBV9 and TRBJ1-5; D gene uncertain. The CDR3 runs to 15 residues. Germline CDR1 SGDLS, CDR2 YYNGEE. Trimming removed 0 bases from V and 4 bases from J, with 11 bases in between. CDR3 loop: CASSVDLQRNQPQHF. The CDR3 bases are TGTGCCAGCAGCGTAGACCTGCAGCGGAATCAGCCCCAGCATTTT.

The rearrangement joins TRBV27 to TRBJ1-2; tentatively, D is TRBD1 (6 bases). Per germline, CDR1 MNHEY and CDR2 SMNVEV (reference sequence). V gave up 2 bases and J gave up 8 bases, with 12 bases separating them. CDR3 length: 13 residues. CDR3 loop: CASSLRGSGGYTF. CDR3 DNA sequence: TGTGCCAGCAGTTTAAGGGGGTCAGGAGGCTACACCTTC.

This chain uses TRBV7-9 with TRBJ2-3; D is possibly TRBD1 (6 bases). The V end lost 3 bases, the J end lost 2 bases, and 18 bases lay between the germline ends. Germline V gene sequence: CDR1 SEHNR, CDR2 FQNEAQ (reference sequence). The CDR3 totals 17 residues. The CDR3 DNA sequence: TGTGCCAGCAGCTTTGTCCGGACAGACCAACCCACAGATACGCAGTATTTT. Translation gives CASSFVRTDQPTDTQYF.

The chain combines TRBV20-1 with TRBJ1-1; possibly TRBD1 for D (6 bases). V lost 5 bases and J 5 bases, leaving 9 bases between the germline ends. Germline V gene lookup returns CDR1 DFQATT and CDR2 SNEGSKA (reference sequence). CDR3 length: 11 residues. Here the CDR3 DNA reads TGCAGTGCTTGGACAGAAACTGAAGCTTTCTTT. Translated: CSAWTETEAFF.